This TCR beta chain was retrieved from a study of OX40 agonist ivuxolimab in advanced cancers. Turning to the study itself: Patient treatment consisted of intravenous ivuxolimab administration every 2 weeks at 0.01 to 10 mg/kg. Study-wide results and limits: Low normalized T-cell clonal expansion also characterized some of the nonresponders. Expanded clones were, on average, more numerous among CD8+ T cells than CD4+.

Peripheral blood came from all dose cohorts at three timepoints. A remark on this clone: Its matching antigen is unknown.

Profiled with immunoSEQ multiplex PCR; TCRdb holds only in-frame clones, not every one. The data contain around 62,000 clones, around 90% of them singletons. The V gene lost 6 bases and the J gene lost 11 bases, with 19 bases spanning the gap. The CDR3 loop spans 14 amino acids. Germline V gene lookup returns CDR1 LGHNT and CDR2 FRNRAP. Sequencing was performed on CD4+ or CD8+ T cells sorted from blood, taken in a trial of the OX40 agonist ivuxolimab. This TCR was sampled from an adult with an advanced solid tumor such as melanoma, head and neck, liver or kidney cancer. This chain joins TRBV12-5 and TRBJ1-4; no firm D call. DNA of the CDR3: TGTGCTAGTGGGGTGGGGTTCGGACTGGGGAAACTGTTTTTT. Its translation is CASGVGFGLGKLFF.